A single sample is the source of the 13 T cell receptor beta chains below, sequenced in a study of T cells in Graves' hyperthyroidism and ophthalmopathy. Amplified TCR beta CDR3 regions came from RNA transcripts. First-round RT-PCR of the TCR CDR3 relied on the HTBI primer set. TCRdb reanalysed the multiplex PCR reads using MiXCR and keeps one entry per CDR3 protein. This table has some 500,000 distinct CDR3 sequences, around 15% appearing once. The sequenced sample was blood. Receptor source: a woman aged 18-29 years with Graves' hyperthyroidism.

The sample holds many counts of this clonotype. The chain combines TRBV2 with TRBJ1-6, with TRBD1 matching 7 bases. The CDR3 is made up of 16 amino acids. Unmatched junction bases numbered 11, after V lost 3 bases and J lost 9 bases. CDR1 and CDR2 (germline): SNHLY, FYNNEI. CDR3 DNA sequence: TGTGCCAGCAGTGATCTGGACAGGCGCCGTAGTTCACCCCTCCACTTT. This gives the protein CASSDLDRRRSSPLHF.

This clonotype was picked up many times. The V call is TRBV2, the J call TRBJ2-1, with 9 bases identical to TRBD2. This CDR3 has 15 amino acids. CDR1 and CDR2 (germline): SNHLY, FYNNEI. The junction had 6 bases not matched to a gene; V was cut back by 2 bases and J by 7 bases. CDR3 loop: CASSELSGSTNEQFF. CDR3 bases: TGTGCCAGCAGTGAACTTAGCGGGAGTACGAATGAGCAGTTCTTC.

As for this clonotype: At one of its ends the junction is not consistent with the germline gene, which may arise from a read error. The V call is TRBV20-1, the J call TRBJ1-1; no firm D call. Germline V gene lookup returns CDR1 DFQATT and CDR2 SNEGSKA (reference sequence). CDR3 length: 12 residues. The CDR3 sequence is CGALEGNTGAFF. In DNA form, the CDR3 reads TGCGGTGCTTTAGAAGGGAACACTGGAGCTTTCTTT.

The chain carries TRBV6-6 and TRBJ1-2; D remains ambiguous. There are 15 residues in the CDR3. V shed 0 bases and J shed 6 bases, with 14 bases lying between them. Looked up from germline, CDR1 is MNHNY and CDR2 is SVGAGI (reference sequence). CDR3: CASSYSARRLNGYTF. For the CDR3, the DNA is TGTGCCAGCAGTTACTCGGCCAGGCGACTGAATGGCTACACCTTC.

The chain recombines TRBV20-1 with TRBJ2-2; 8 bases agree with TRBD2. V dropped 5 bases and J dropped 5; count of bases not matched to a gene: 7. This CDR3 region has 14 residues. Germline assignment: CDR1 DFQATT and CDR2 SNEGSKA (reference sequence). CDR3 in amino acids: CSAPAAGVTGELFF. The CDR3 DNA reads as TGCAGTGCTCCCGCAGCGGGAGTTACCGGGGAGCTGTTTTTT.

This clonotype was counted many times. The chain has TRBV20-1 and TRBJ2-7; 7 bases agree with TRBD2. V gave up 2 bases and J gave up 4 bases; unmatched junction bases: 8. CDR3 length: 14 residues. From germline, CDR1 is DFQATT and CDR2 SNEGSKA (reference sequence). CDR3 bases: TGCAGTGCTAGAAGGGCGGGAGCTATGTACGAGCAGTACTTC. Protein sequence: CSARRAGAMYEQYF.

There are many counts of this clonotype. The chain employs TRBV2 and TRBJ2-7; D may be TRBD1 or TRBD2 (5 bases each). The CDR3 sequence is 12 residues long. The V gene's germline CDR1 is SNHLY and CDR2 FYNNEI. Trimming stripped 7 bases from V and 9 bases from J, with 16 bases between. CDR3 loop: CASTPNEGWQYV. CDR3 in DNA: TGTGCCAGCACTCCCAACGAGGGGTGGCAGTACGTC.

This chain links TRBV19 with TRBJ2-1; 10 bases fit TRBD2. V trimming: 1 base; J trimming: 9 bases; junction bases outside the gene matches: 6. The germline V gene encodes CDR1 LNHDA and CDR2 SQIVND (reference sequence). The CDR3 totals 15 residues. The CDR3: CASSIALAGVGEQFF. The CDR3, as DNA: TGTGCCAGTAGTATAGCCCTAGCGGGAGTTGGTGAGCAGTTCTTC.

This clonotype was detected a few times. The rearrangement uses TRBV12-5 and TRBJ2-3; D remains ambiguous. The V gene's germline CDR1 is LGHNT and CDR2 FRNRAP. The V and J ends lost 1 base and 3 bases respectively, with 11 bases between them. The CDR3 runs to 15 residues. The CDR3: CASGLEGRLTDTQYF. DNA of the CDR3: TGTGCTAGTGGTTTGGAGGGCAGGCTAACAGATACGCAGTATTTT.

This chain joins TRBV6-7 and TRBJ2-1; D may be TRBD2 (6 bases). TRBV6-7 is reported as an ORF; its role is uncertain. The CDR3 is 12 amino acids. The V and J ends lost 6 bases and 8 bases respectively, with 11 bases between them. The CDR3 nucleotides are TGTGCCAGCAGACACGGCGGGGATGAGCAGTTCTTC. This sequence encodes CASRHGGDEQFF.

The CDR3 region is CASRNGTGAGGRLQETQYF. The CDR3, as DNA: TGTGCCAGCAGGAATGGAACGGGAGCGGGAGGGAGACTACAAGAGACCCAGTACTTC. The chain links TRBV12-3 or TRBV12-4 to TRBJ2-5, with 10 bases fitting TRBD2. V lost 6 bases, J lost 2 bases, and 18 bases stayed unmatched. This CDR3 comprises 19 residues.

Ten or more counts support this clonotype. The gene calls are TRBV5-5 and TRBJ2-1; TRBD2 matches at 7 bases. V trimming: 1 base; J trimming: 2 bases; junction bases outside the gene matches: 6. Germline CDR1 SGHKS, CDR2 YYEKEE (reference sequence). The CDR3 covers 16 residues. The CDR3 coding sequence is TGTGCCAGCAGCTTGTGGACCGGGACTACCTACAATGAGCAGTTCTTC. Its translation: CASSLWTGTTYNEQFF.

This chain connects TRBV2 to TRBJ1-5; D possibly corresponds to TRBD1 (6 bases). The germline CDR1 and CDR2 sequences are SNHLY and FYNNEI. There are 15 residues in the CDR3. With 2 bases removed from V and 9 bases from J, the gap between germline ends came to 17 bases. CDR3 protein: CASSEWSGETWPQHF. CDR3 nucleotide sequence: TGTGCCAGCAGTGAATGGTCAGGGGAAACGTGGCCCCAGCATTTT.